These 6 T cell receptor beta chains came from one sample sequenced in a study of cytomegalovirus exposure and HLA in healthy donors. The repertoire was sequenced with immunoSEQ multiplex PCR; TCRdb's copy has only in-frame clones and lacks some. Of 86,000 or so clones listed, 96% are singletons. The specimen was PBMCs. The receptors were gathered from a man between 18 and 35 years old in good health and CMV-seropositive.

This rearrangement joins TRBV28 to TRBJ2-5; D might be TRBD2 (5 bases). Trimming pared 4 bases from V and 4 bases from J, leaving 10 bases between. The CDR3 is made up of 13 amino acids. The V gene's germline CDR1 is MDHEN and CDR2 SYDVKM. CDR3 DNA: TGTGCCAGCAGTTCTCGGGGTTCAGAGACCCAGTACTTC. This gives the protein CASSSRGSETQYF. The variable domain in full, with the rest retrieved from reference TRBV28 and TRBJ2-5, is DVKVTQSSRYLVKRTGEKVFLECVQDMDHENMFWYRQDPGLGLRLIYFSYDVKMKEKGDIPEGYSVSREKKERFSLILESASTNQTSMYLCASSSRGSETQYFGPGTRLLVL.

This CDR3 is CATKATATSYEQYF. CDR3 nucleotide sequence: TGTGCCACCAAGGCGACAGCAACCTCCTACGAGCAGTACTTC. The chain recombines TRBV15 with TRBJ2-7, with a possible D match to TRBD1 (5 bases). The CDR3 extends over 14 amino acids. Germline lookup yields CDR1 LNHNV and CDR2 YYDKDF (reference sequence). V was pared by 7 bases and J by 0 bases, with 13 bases between.

The J gene is TRBJ2-2, the V gene TRBV6-6; D gene uncertain. Germline lookup yields CDR1 MNHNY and CDR2 SVGAGI (reference sequence). There are 13 residues in the CDR3. V lost 4 bases and J 4 bases, leaving 7 bases between the germline ends. CDR3: CASSFSLTGELFF. For the CDR3, the DNA is TGTGCCAGCAGTTTTAGCCTCACCGGGGAGCTGTTTTTT.

The chain links TRBV6-5 to TRBJ1-2, with 7 positions matching TRBD1. There are 13 residues in the CDR3. Germline V gene data show CDR1 as MNHEY and CDR2 as SVGAGI. The V segment lost 5 bases and the J segment 8 bases; nucleotides outside the gene matches: 8. Written as DNA, the CDR3 is TGTGCCAGCAGTCTGGACAGGTTAGGCGGCTACACCTTC. Translating gives CASSLDRLGGYTF.

The chain uses TRBV28 and TRBJ2-7; a possible D gene is TRBD1 (6 bases). Germline V gives CDR1 MDHEN, CDR2 SYDVKM. The CDR3 totals 13 residues. V lost 10 bases and J 3 bases, leaving 16 bases between the germline ends. This CDR3 is CAIRDRSHYEQYF. In DNA form, the CDR3 reads TGTGCCATTCGAGACAGGTCCCACTACGAGCAGTACTTC. Full variable domain (missing parts from reference TRBV28 and TRBJ2-7): DVKVTQSSRYLVKRTGEKVFLECVQDMDHENMFWYRQDPGLGLRLIYFSYDVKMKEKGDIPEGYSVSREKKERFSLILESASTNQTSMYLCAIRDRSHYEQYFGPGTRLTVT.

This chain connects TRBV4-1 to TRBJ2-7; tentatively, D is TRBD2 (6 bases). The CDR3 length is 13 residues. CDR1 and CDR2 from the germline V gene are MGHRA and YSYEKL. With 4 bases removed from V and 2 bases from J, the gap between germline ends came to 9 bases. The CDR3 region has the DNA TGCGCCAGCAGCCCTCGGGAGACCTACGAGCAGTACTTC. Translated, it gives CASSPRETYEQYF.